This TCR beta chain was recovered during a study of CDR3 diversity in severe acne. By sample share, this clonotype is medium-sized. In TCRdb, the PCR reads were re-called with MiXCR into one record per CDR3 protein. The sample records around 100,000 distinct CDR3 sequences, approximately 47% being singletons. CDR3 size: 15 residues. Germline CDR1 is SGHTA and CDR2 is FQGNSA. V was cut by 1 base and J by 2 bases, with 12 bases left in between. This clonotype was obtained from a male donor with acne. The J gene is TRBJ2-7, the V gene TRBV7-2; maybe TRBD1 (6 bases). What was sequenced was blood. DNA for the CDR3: TGTGCCAGCAGCTTAGGGGGGACACAAACCTACGAGCAGTACTTC. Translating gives CASSLGGTQTYEQYF.